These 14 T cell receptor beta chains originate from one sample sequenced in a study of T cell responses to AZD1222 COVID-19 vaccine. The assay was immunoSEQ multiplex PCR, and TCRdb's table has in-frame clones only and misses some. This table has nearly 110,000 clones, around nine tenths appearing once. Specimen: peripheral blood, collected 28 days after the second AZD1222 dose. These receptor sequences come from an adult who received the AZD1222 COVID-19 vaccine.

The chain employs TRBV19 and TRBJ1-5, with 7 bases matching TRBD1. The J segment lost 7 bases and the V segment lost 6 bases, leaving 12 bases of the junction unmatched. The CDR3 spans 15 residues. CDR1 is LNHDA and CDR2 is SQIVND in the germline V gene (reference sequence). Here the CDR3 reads CASRPTRQGEQPQHF. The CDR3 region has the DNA TGTGCCAGTAGACCTACGCGACAGGGCGAGCAGCCCCAGCATTTT.

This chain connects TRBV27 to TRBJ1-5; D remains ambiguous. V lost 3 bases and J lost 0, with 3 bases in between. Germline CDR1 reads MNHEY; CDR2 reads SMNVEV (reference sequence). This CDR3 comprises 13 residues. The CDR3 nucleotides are TGTGCCAGCAGTTTTGATAGCAATCAGCCCCAGCATTTT. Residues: CASSFDSNQPQHF.

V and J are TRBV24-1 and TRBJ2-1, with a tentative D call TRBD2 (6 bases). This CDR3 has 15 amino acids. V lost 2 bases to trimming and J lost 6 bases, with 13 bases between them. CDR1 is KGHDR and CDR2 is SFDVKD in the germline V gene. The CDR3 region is CATSDSGTHFNEQFF. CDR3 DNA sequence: TGTGCCACCAGTGATTCGGGGACTCACTTCAATGAGCAGTTCTTC.

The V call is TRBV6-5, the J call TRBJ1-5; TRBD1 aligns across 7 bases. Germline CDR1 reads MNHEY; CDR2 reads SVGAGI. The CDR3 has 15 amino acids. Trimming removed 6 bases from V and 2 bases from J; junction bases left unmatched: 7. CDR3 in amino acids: CASRWTGSGNQPQHF. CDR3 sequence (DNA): TGTGCCAGCAGATGGACAGGATCGGGCAATCAGCCCCAGCATTTT.

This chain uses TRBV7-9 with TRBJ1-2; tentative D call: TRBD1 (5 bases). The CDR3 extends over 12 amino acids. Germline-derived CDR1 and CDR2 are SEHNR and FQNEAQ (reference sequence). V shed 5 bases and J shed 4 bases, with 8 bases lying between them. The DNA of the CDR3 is TGTGCCAGCAGCCCAGGGCCCTATGGCTACACCTTC. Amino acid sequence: CASSPGPYGYTF.

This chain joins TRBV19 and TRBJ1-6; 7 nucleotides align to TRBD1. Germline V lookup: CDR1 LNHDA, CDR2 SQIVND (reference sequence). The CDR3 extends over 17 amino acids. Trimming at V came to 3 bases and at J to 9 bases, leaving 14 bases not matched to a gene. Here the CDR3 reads CASSIGQATYRGSPLHF. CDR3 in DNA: TGTGCCAGTAGTATCGGACAGGCGACCTACCGGGGTTCACCCCTCCACTTT. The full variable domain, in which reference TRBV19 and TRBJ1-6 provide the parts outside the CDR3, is DGGITQSPKYLFRKEGQNVTLSCEQNLNHDAMYWYRQDPGQGLRLIYYSQIVNDFQKGDIAEGYSVSREKKESFPLTVTSAQKNPTAFYLCASSIGQATYRGSPLHFGNGTRLTVT.

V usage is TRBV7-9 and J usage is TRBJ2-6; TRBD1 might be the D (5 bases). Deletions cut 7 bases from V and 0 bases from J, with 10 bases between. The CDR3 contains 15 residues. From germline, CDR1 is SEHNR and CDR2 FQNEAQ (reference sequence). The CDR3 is CASTPGPSGANVLTF. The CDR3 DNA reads TGTGCCAGCACGCCAGGGCCCTCTGGGGCCAACGTCCTGACTTTC.

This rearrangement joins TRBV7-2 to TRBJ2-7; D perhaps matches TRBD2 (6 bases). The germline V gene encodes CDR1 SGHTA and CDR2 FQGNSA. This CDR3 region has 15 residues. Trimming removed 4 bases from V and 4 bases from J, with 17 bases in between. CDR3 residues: CASSYTPSGGYEQYF. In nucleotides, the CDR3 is TGTGCCAGCAGCTACACCCCCTCAGGAGGGTACGAGCAGTACTTC.

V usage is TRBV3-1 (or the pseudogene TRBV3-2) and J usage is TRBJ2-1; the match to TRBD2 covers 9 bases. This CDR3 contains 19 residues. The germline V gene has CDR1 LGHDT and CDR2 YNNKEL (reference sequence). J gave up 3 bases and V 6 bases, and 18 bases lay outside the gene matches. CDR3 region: CASSQRPRTGLANYNEQFF. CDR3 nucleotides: TGTGCCAGCAGTCAACGACCCCGAACCGGACTAGCGAACTACAATGAGCAGTTCTTC.

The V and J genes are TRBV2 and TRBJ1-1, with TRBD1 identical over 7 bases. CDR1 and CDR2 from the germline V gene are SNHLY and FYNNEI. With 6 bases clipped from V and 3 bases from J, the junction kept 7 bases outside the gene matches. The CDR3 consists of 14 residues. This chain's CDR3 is CASRGTGVDTEAFF. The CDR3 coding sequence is TGTGCCAGCAGGGGAACAGGGGTAGACACTGAAGCTTTCTTT. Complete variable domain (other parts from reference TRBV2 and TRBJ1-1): EPEVTQTPSHQVTQMGQEVILRCVPISNHLYFYWYRQILGQKVEFLVSFYNNEISEKSEIFDDQFSVERPDGSNFTLKIRSTKLEDSAMYFCASRGTGVDTEAFFGQGTRLTVV.

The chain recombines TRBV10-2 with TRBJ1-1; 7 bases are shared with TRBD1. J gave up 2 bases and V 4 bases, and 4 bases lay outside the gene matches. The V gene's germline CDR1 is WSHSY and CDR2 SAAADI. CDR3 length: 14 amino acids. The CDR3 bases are TGCGCCAGCAGTGCCACAGGGGACAACACTGAAGCTTTCTTT. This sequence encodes CASSATGDNTEAFF.

Here the CDR3 reads CASSLDPDQPQHF. The CDR3 bases are TGTGCCAGCAGCTTAGATCCAGATCAGCCCCAGCATTTT. The chain combines TRBV11-2 with TRBJ1-5; no definite D call. The CDR3 is made up of 13 amino acids. V was trimmed by 0 bases and J by 5 bases, leaving 5 bases between them. Germline-derived CDR1 and CDR2 are SGHAT and FQNNGV.

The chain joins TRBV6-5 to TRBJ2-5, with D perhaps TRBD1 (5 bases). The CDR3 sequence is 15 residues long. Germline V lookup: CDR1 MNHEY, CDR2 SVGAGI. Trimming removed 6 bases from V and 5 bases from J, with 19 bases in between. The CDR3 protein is CASRTISGIGETQYF. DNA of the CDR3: TGTGCCAGCAGGACAATTTCAGGGATAGGGGAGACCCAGTACTTC.

CDR3: CASIGTISYEQYF. CDR3 DNA: TGTGCCAGCATAGGGACAATTTCCTACGAGCAGTACTTC. V gene TRBV11-2 combines with J gene TRBJ2-7; D is perhaps TRBD1 (6 bases). CDR1 and CDR2 from the germline V gene are SGHAT and FQNNGV. CDR3 length: 13 amino acids. V shed 7 bases and J shed 1 base, with 11 bases lying between them.